The present T cell receptor (beta chain) was sequenced within a study of T cell repertoires in cytomegalovirus infection. Background on the study: CMV epitopes, recently identified HLA-C-restricted and well-studied HLA-B-restricted, were used. Indicated by public TCR beta signatures were CMV infection and matching HLA type. General observations from the study: HLA-C-restricted TCR beta clonotypes specific for CMV led the ex vivo response.

With regard to this clonotype: Its antigen remains unidentified.

TCRdb called the reads again in MiXCR, with one record for every CDR3 protein. The data hold nearly 700,000 distinct CDR3 sequences, with about 30% observed a single time. The CDR3 is 13 residues long. V lost 6 bases to trimming and J lost 6 bases, with 12 bases between them. Germline CDR1 and CDR2: SGHVS and FNYEAQ. The TCR comes from a human donor in good health (CMV status not recorded). Some clones in this sample may be carry-over from other donors' samples. The chain joins TRBV7-6 to TRBJ2-1; TRBD1 or TRBD2 may be the D gene (6 bases each). The starting material was cultured PBMCs, obtained from culture after CMV antigen stimulation. CDR3 sequence: CASRQGGGNEQFF. CDR3 coding DNA: TGTGCCAGCAGACAAGGGGGAGGCAATGAGCAGTTCTTC.